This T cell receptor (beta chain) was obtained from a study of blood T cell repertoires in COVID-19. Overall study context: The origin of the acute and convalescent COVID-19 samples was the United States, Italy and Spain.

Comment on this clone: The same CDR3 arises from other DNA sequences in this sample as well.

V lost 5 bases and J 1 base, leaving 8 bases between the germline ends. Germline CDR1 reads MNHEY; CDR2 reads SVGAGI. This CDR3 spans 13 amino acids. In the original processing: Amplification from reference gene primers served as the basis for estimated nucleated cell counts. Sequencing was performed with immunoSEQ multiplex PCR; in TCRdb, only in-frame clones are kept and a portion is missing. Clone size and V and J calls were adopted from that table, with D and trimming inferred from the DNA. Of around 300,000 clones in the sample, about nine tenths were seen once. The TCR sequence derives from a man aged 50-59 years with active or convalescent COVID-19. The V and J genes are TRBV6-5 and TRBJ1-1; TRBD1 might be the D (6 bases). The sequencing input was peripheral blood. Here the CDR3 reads CASSPQGNTEAFF. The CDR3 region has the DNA TGTGCCAGCAGTCCACAGGGGAACACTGAAGCTTTCTTT.